The T cell receptor (beta chain) described here comes from a study of response to subunit inactivated influenza vaccine. Germline loops: CDR1 DFQATT, CDR2 SNEGSKA (reference sequence). The CDR3 is 13 amino acids. V dropped 3 bases and J dropped 7 bases, with 15 bases sitting between them. TCRdb re-called the RT-PCR reads with MiXCR, one entry per CDR3 protein. The repertoire holds around 150,000 distinct CDR3 sequences, with 11% as singletons. This clonotype was recorded a few times. The TCR originated in a man between 45 and 60 years old who received an inactivated influenza vaccine. V is TRBV20-1 and J is TRBJ2-5; D is unresolved. The source was non-naive T cells sorted from PBMCs, collected more than 35 days after vaccination. In nucleotides, the CDR3 is TGCAGTGCTAGGGCCACCCTTAGTGGGACCCAGTACTTC. Its protein product is CSARATLSGTQYF.